This TCR beta chain originates from a study of blood T cell repertoires in COVID-19. The junction had 11 bases not matched to a gene; V was cut back by 4 bases and J by 8 bases. CDR1 is MGHDK, CDR2 SYGVNS, per germline. The CDR3 has 15 amino acids. As processed by the authors: Using reference gene primer amplification, nucleated cell counts were estimated. Data came from immunoSEQ multiplex PCR; TCRdb stores just in-frame clones and leaves some out. V and J calls and clone size follow that table, whereas D and trimming were derived from the DNA. The data hold about 81,000 clones, with about 80% observed a single time.

The chain couples TRBV25-1 to TRBJ2-1, with 7 bases matching TRBD1. The receptor comes from a human donor in a cohort sampled during active COVID-19. Sequencing was carried out using peripheral blood. In nucleotides, the CDR3 is TGTGCCAGCAGTGGATGGCCCCAAACAGGGGATGAGCAGTTCTTC. Its translation: CASSGWPQTGDEQFF.